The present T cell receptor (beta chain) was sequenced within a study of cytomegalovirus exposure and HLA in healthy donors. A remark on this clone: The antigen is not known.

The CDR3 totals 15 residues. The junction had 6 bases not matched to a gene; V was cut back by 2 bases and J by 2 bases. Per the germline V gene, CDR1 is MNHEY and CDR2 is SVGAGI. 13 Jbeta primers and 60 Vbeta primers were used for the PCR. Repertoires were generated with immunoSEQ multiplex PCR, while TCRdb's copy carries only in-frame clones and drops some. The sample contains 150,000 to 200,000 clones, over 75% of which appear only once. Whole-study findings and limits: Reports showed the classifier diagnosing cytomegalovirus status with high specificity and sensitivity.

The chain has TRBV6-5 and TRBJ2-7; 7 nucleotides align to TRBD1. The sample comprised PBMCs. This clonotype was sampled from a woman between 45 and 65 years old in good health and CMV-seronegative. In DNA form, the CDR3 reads TGTGCCAGCAGTTACGGGACAGTCGAGACCTACGAGCAGTACTTC. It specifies CASSYGTVETYEQYF.